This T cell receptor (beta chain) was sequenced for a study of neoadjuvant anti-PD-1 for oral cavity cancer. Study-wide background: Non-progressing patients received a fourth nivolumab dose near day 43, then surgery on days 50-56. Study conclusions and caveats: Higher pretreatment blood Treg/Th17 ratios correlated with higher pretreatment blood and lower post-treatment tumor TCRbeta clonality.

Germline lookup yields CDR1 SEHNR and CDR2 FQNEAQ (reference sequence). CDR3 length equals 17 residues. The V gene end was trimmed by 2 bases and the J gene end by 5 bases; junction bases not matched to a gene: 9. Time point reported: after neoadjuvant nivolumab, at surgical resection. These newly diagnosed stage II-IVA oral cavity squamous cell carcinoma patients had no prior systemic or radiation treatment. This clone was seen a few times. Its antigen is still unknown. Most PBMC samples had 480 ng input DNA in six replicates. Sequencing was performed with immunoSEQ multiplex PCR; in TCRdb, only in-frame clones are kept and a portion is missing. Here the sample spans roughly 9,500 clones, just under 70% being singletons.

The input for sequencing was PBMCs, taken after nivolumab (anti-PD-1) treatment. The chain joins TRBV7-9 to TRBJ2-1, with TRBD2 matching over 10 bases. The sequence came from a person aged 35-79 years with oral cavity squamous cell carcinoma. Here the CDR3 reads CASSLRRASGSHNEQFF. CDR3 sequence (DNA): TGTGCCAGCAGCTTACGGCGGGCTAGCGGGAGTCACAATGAGCAGTTCTTC.